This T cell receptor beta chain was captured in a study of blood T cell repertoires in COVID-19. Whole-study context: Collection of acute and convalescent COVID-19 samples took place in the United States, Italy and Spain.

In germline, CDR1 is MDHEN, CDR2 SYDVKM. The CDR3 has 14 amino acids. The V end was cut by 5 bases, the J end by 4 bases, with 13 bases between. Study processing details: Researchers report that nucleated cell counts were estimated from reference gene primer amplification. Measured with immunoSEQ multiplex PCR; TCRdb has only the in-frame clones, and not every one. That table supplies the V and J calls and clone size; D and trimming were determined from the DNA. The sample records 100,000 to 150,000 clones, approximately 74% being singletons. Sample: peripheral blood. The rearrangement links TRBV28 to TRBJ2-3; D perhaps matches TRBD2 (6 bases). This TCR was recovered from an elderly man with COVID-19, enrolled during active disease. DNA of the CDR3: TGTGCCAGCAGTCCCGCCGGGAGTTCAGATACGCAGTATTTT. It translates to CASSPAGSSDTQYF. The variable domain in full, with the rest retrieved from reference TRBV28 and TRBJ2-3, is DVKVTQSSRYLVKRTGEKVFLECVQDMDHENMFWYRQDPGLGLRLIYFSYDVKMKEKGDIPEGYSVSREKKERFSLILESASTNQTSMYLCASSPAGSSDTQYFGPGTRLTVL.